Sequencing of this T cell receptor beta chain was carried out in a study of blood T cell repertoires in COVID-19. Study summary: COVID-19 samples from acute and convalescent phases originated in the United States, Italy and Spain. Sample material is recorded as cDNA or gDNA derived from T cells, B-cell-depleted T cells, or PBMCs.

CDR1 and CDR2 from the germline V gene are MDHEN and SYDVKM. The CDR3 consists of 19 residues. V shed 2 bases, J shed 2 bases, and the junction held 11 bases outside the gene matches. Authors' data handling: Cell counts per sample came from amplifying reference gene primers. Libraries were prepared by immunoSEQ multiplex PCR; TCRdb keeps only in-frame clonotypes and omits some of them. V and J calls and clone size are as listed in that table; D and trimming were resolved from the DNA. The repertoire holds 250,000 to 300,000 clones, about nine tenths seen once, with about 2.2% in the top ten. Specimen: peripheral blood. The rearrangement links TRBV28 to TRBJ2-2; TRBD2 agrees at 10 bases. The sequence derives from a woman aged 50 to 60 who had recovered from COVID-19. The CDR3 DNA reads TGTGCCAGCAGTTTAATTTTGGGGGCTAGCGGGGGAAACACCGGGGAGCTGTTTTTT. Translated: CASSLILGASGGNTGELFF.